This entry features one TCR beta chain sequence. These data belong to a study of CD8+ T cells in alopecia areata. Regarding treatment: oral pan-JAK inhibitor, 5-10 mg twice daily. The germline gives CDR1 SGDLS, CDR2 YYNGEE. V was pared by 3 bases and J by 6 bases, with 17 bases between. The length of the CDR3 is 15 residues. Sequencing used cDNA as its template, made by extracting RNA and reverse transcribing it. TCRdb keeps only in-frame clones here, not all; method: immunoSEQ multiplex PCR. Seen here are 150,000 to 200,000 clones, 45% to 60% observed once, and the top ten hold around 10%. The chain combines TRBV9 with TRBJ2-3; D remains ambiguous. Sequenced material: CD8+ T cells sorted from blood, taken around week 53, from a patient treated with tofacitinib. The receptor comes from a human donor with alopecia areata. Here the CDR3 DNA reads TGTGCCAGCAGCGCCGCGGACCGCCGTGGGGATACGCAGTATTTT. Translating it yields CASSAADRRGDTQYF.